This paragraph reports one T cell receptor (beta chain). These data belong to a study of blood T cell repertoires in COVID-19. The wider study: The study drew acute and convalescent COVID-19 samples from the United States, Italy and Spain.

Sequenced by immunoSEQ multiplex PCR; TCRdb stores in-frame clones only, minus some. Of over 150,000 clones listed, roughly 81% are singletons. The ends lost 4 bases at V and 4 bases at J; junction bases unmatched: 10. The length of the CDR3 is 15 residues. CDR1 and CDR2 from the germline V gene are SGDLS and YYNGEE. The gene calls are TRBV9 and TRBJ1-2; 7 nucleotides match TRBD1. The clonotype comes from a woman over 75 with COVID-19, enrolled during active disease. The sample taken for sequencing was peripheral blood. CDR3 residues: CASSLRRDSSYGYTF. In DNA form, the CDR3 reads TGTGCCAGCAGCCTCCGTCGGGACAGTTCCTATGGCTACACCTTC.